In its sample, the clone carrying this TCR beta chain was seen a few times. What it recognizes is unknown. The record originates from a study of T cells in Graves' hyperthyroidism and ophthalmopathy. Overall study results and limits: Through a model of 13 V-J features, ophthalmopathy was separated from stable hyperthyroidism. Model predictions of ophthalmopathy came a median approximately 6 months before onset.

Germline loops: CDR1 LGHDT, CDR2 YNNKEL (reference sequence). The CDR3 is 15 residues long. V lost 4 bases to trimming and J lost 1 base, with 10 bases between them. PBMCs were sourced from more than 7.5 ml fresh peripheral blood. There were TCR beta CDR3 regions amplified from RNA transcripts. HTBI primers were the set used in a first-round RT-PCR of the TCR CDR3. One entry per CDR3 protein results from TCRdb running MiXCR on the multiplex PCR reads. Of a few hundred thousand distinct CDR3 sequences in the sample, about 16% were seen once. Sequenced material: blood. The TCR comes from a woman aged 25-40 years with Graves' hyperthyroidism. The rearrangement joins TRBV3-1 to TRBJ2-2, with D possibly matching TRBD1 (5 bases). In nucleotides, the CDR3 is TGTGCCAGCAGCCCGGTTCAGGGGAACACCGGGGAGCTGTTTTTT. It specifies CASSPVQGNTGELFF.